The 21 T cell receptor beta chains in this list originate from one sample, sequenced in a study of blood T cell repertoires in COVID-19. The protocol was immunoSEQ multiplex PCR, while the TCRdb copy is restricted to in-frame clones and leaves out a portion. The repertoire holds 60,000 to 90,000 clones, with 80% to 85% as singletons. The sequenced material came from peripheral blood. The receptor source for this set is a man aged 50-59 years with acute or convalescent COVID-19.

The gene calls are TRBV5-1 and TRBJ1-2; D is perhaps TRBD1 (6 bases). The CDR3 covers 18 residues. V lost 0 bases and J lost 1, with 19 bases in between. The germline V gene encodes CDR1 SGHRS and CDR2 YFSETQ. CDR3 sequence (DNA): TGCGCCAGCAGCTTGGCCCTGACGGACAGTACCTTTAACTATGGCTACACCTTC. It encodes CASSLALTDSTFNYGYTF.

The J gene is TRBJ2-1, the V gene TRBV4-3, with 10 positions matching TRBD2. Germline values: CDR1 LGHNA, CDR2 YSLEER. The V segment lost 4 bases and the J segment 3 bases; nucleotides outside the gene matches: 6. This CDR3 region has 16 residues. CDR3 sequence reads: CASSPGLADLYNEQFF. CDR3 in DNA: TGCGCCAGCAGCCCCGGACTAGCGGACCTCTACAATGAGCAGTTCTTC.

This clone was recorded only once. The CDR3 loop reads CASKTAGQPQHF. CDR3 bases: TGTGCCAGCAAAACAGCAGGACAGCCCCAGCATTTT. The chain is built from TRBV28 and TRBJ1-5, with D uncertain. This CDR3 has 12 amino acids. Germline CDR1 is MDHEN and CDR2 is SYDVKM. Deletions cut 7 bases from V and 7 bases from J, with 11 bases between.

The table lists this clone with many counts. The gene calls are TRBV19 and TRBJ2-2, with D possibly matching TRBD2 (5 bases). Germline CDR1 is LNHDA and CDR2 is SQIVND (reference sequence). The CDR3 sequence is 14 residues long. V was shortened by 6 bases and J by 7 bases, with 15 bases between the two germline ends. CDR3 loop: CASRRERVLGELFF. The CDR3 DNA reads as TGTGCCAGTAGGAGGGAGAGAGTTCTCGGGGAGCTGTTTTTT.

This chain links TRBV7-9 with TRBJ2-7; 7 bases map to TRBD2. Germline CDR1 is SEHNR and CDR2 is FQNEAQ (reference sequence). CDR3 size: 14 residues. V trimming: 6 bases; J trimming: 2 bases; junction bases outside the gene matches: 7. The CDR3 region is CASSPGLGAYEQYF. DNA of the CDR3: TGTGCCAGCAGTCCCGGACTAGGAGCCTACGAGCAGTACTTC.

The chain is built from TRBV5-4 and TRBJ1-1; TRBD1 matches at 8 bases. The trim removed 2 bases at V and 4 bases at J, leaving 7 bases unmatched. The CDR3 length is 15 residues. Germline loops: CDR1 SGHNT, CDR2 YYREEE (reference sequence). CDR3 amino acids: CASSFPGQGATEAFF. The CDR3 DNA sequence: TGTGCCAGCAGCTTCCCTGGACAGGGCGCCACTGAAGCTTTCTTT.

The rearrangement links TRBV24-1 to TRBJ2-2; TRBD1 matches at 8 bases. The V gene end was trimmed by 7 bases and the J gene end by 4 bases; junction bases not matched to a gene: 4. Germline assignment: CDR1 KGHDR and CDR2 SFDVKD. The CDR3 runs to 14 residues. In DNA, the CDR3 is TGTGCCACCAGCAGCACAGGGGGCACCGGGGAGCTGTTTTTT. Protein: CATSSTGGTGELFF.

The V gene is TRBV6-4, the J gene TRBJ1-2; the D gene is possibly TRBD1 (5 bases). V was clipped by 3 bases and J by 4 bases, with 12 bases between them. Germline V lookup: CDR1 MRHNA, CDR2 SNTAGT. This CDR3 comprises 14 residues. The CDR3 sequence is CASSEFLGAYGYTF. Here the CDR3 DNA reads TGTGCCAGCAGTGAATTTTTAGGGGCCTATGGCTACACCTTC.

The CDR3 loop is CASSPGVSGIEQYF. In DNA, the CDR3 is TGTGCCAGCAGCCCCGGGGTTAGCGGAATCGAGCAGTACTTC. V usage is TRBV7-8 and J usage is TRBJ2-7; D may be TRBD2 (6 bases). Germline CDR1 is SGHVS and CDR2 is FQNEAQ. Trimming removed 5 bases from V and 6 bases from J, with 17 bases in between. The CDR3 sequence is 14 residues long.

This chain connects TRBV5-5 to TRBJ1-4; D perhaps matches TRBD1 (6 bases). CDR3 length: 14 amino acids. V was trimmed by 4 bases and J by 7 bases, leaving 14 bases between them. The germline V gene encodes CDR1 SGHKS and CDR2 YYEKEE (reference sequence). DNA for the CDR3: TGTGCCAGCAGCCCACAGGGAATGGGTGAAAAACTGTTTTTT. Translating gives CASSPQGMGEKLFF.

The CDR3 DNA reads as TGTGCCAGCAGCGTCACAGGGTCTCATTCACCCCTCCACTTT. Amino acid sequence: CASSVTGSHSPLHF. V usage is TRBV7-2 and J usage is TRBJ1-6; TRBD1 might be the D (6 bases). Germline V lookup: CDR1 SGHTA, CDR2 FQGNSA. Trimming cost V 5 bases and J 8 bases, with 13 bases left between them. The CDR3 is 14 residues long.

This clone showed up just once. The chain recombines TRBV5-1 with TRBJ2-7; the D gene is possibly TRBD1 (5 bases). Germline CDR1 reads SGHRS; CDR2 reads YFSETQ. With 5 bases removed from V and 5 bases from J, the gap between germline ends came to 14 bases. The CDR3 has 13 amino acids. Here the CDR3 reads CASRWQGRDEQYF. As DNA, the CDR3 is TGCGCCAGCAGATGGCAGGGTAGGGACGAGCAGTACTTC.

This chain connects TRBV5-6 to TRBJ2-1; the D gene is possibly TRBD2 (5 bases). Trimming shortened V by 0 bases and J by 0 bases, and 10 bases separated the two germline ends. The CDR3 length is 16 residues. Germline assignment: CDR1 SGHDT and CDR2 YYEEEE. The CDR3 loop reads CASSLEAVSSYNEQFF. The CDR3 DNA follows: TGTGCCAGCAGCTTGGAAGCGGTGAGCTCCTACAATGAGCAGTTCTTC.

The chain employs TRBV2 and TRBJ2-7, with TRBD1 identical over 9 bases. CDR1 is SNHLY and CDR2 is FYNNEI in the germline V gene. Trimming took 8 bases from V and 6 from J; bases not matched to a gene: 5. This CDR3 is 12 amino acids long. In nucleotides, the CDR3 is TGTGCCAGCGGGACAGGGTCCGGCGAGCAGTACTTC. It encodes CASGTGSGEQYF.

This clone has a handful of counts. This chain links TRBV5-1 with TRBJ2-7; a possible D gene is TRBD2 (5 bases). Deletions cut 5 bases from V and 6 bases from J, with 15 bases between. There are 13 residues in the CDR3. CDR1 and CDR2 from the germline V gene are SGHRS and YFSETQ. The CDR3 DNA is TGCGCCAGCAGGACCGGAGGTGGCCGCGAGCAGTACTTC. Its protein product is CASRTGGGREQYF.

The chain combines TRBV7-3 with TRBJ2-7, with TRBD2 identical over 8 bases. Germline V gene lookup returns CDR1 SGHTA and CDR2 FQGTGA. The CDR3 is 14 amino acids. Trimming removed 5 bases from V and 2 bases from J; junction bases left unmatched: 5. The CDR3 DNA is TGTGCCAGCAGCCCTGGAGCGGGGGCCTACGAGCAGTACTTC. Translating it yields CASSPGAGAYEQYF.

The J gene is TRBJ1-6, the V gene TRBV25-1; a possible D gene is TRBD1 (6 bases). The CDR3 has 15 amino acids. Germline assignment: CDR1 MGHDK and CDR2 SYGVNS. Trimming took 3 bases from V and 5 from J, leaving 11 bases between them. CDR3: CASSEPGHNNSPLHF. The CDR3 DNA sequence: TGTGCCAGCAGTGAGCCGGGACATAATAATTCACCCCTCCACTTT.

The chain uses TRBV6-5 and TRBJ2-3; possible D gene TRBD1, 6 bases. This CDR3 has 14 amino acids. Per the germline V gene, CDR1 is MNHEY and CDR2 is SVGAGI. V lost 2 bases and J 0 bases, leaving 6 bases between the germline ends. The CDR3 DNA sequence: TGTGCCAGCAGTTACGGGGGCAGCACAGATACGCAGTATTTT. Residues: CASSYGGSTDTQYF.

The V gene is TRBV28, the J gene TRBJ1-2; D is uncertain. Per germline, CDR1 MDHEN and CDR2 SYDVKM. Trimming cost V 5 bases and J 6 bases, with 13 bases left between them. The CDR3 spans 13 residues. CDR3 protein: CASSPLPRNGYTF. The CDR3 nucleotides are TGTGCCAGCAGTCCATTACCGAGGAATGGCTACACCTTC.

Of note for this clone: This could be a read error, since a much larger clone is one nucleotide away. The same CDR3 is also encoded by other DNA sequences in this sample. The V and J genes are TRBV7-2 and TRBJ2-2, with D perhaps matching TRBD2 (5 bases). CDR3 length: 15 residues. CDR1 SGHTA and CDR2 FQGNSA come from the germline V gene. CDR3 sequence (DNA): TGTGCCAGCAGCTTACGGGGATTCAACACCGGGGAGTTGTTTTTT. It encodes CASSLRGFNTGELFF.

The chain combines TRBV6-5 with TRBJ1-4, with 7 bases identical to TRBD1. After removal of 5 bases from V and 3 bases from J, the junction contained 3 bases not matched to a gene. This CDR3 has 14 amino acids. Germline V lookup: CDR1 MNHEY, CDR2 SVGAGI. CDR3 bases: TGTGCCAGCAGTCGACAGGGAGCTAATGAAAAACTGTTTTTT. It is translated as CASSRQGANEKLFF.